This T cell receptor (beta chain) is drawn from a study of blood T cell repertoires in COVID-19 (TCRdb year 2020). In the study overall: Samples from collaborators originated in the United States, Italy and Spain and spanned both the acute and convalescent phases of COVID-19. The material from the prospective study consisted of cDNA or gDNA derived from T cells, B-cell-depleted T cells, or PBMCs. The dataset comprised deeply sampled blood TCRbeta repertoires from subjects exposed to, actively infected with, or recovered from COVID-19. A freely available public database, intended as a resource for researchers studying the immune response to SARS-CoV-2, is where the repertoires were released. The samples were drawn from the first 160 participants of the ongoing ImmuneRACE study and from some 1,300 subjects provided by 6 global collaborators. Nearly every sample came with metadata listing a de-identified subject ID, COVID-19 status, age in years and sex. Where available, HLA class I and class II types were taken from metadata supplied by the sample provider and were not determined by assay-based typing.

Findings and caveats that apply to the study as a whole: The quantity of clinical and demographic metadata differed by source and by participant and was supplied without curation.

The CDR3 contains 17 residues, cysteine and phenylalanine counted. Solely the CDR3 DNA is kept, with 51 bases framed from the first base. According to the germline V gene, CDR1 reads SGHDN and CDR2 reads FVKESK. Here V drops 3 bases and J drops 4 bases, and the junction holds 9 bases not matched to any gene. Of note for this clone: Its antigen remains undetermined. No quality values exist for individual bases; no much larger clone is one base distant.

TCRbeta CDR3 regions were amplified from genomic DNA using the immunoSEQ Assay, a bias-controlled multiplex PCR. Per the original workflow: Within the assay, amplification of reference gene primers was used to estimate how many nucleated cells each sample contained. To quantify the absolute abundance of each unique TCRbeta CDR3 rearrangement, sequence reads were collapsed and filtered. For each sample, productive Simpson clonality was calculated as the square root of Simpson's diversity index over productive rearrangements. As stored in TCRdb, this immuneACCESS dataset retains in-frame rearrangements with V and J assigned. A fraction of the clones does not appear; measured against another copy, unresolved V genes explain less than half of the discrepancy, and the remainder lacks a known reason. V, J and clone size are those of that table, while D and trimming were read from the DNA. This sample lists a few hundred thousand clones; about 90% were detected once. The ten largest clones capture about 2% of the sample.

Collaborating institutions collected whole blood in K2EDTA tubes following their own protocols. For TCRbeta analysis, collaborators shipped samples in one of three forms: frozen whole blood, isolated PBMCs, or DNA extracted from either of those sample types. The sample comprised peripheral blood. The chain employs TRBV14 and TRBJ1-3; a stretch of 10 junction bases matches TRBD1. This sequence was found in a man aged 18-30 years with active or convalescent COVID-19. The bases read TGTGCCAGCAGCCATGGGACAGGGGTCCTAGGAGGAAACACCATATATTTT. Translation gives CASSHGTGVLGGNTIYF.